This T cell receptor beta chain was identified during a study of cytomegalovirus exposure and HLA in healthy donors. Overall study context: The same platform was used for the 130 or so validation repertoires as for the 666 first-cohort repertoires, as reported in a later analysis. Study-level findings and limits: A few chains linked to CMV were shown in vitro to be specific for CMV antigens. Overall, about 160 TCR beta chains were annotated as cytomegalovirus-associated. Most TCR sequences were rare, but some public TCRs occurred in many donors.

CDR3 size: 13 residues. Germline V CDR1 and CDR2: SGHDT, YYEEEE. V lost 3 bases to trimming and J lost 11 bases, with 17 bases between them. Using immunoSEQ multiplex PCR, the repertoire was profiled, and TCRdb retains in-frame clones only, with some absent. This table has some 130,000 clones, approximately 88% appearing once. To note about this clone: What it binds is not known.

V gene TRBV5-6 combines with J gene TRBJ1-1, with D possibly being TRBD1 (6 bases). The sample was PBMCs. The receptor was isolated from a woman under 30 in good health and CMV-seropositive. The CDR3 loop is CASSSRTEFNAFF. The DNA of the CDR3 is TGTGCCAGCAGCTCCAGGACAGAATTCAACGCTTTCTTT.